This is a list of T cell receptor beta chains from one sample in a study of control samples from healthy donors and cancer patients. Measured with immunoSEQ multiplex PCR; TCRdb has only the in-frame clones, and not every one. The data hold roughly 170,000 clones, with 88% observed a single time. The sample comprised blood. The receptors come from a woman aged 25 to 45 in good health. CDR3s include the opening cysteine and the closing phenylalanine or tryptophan. D genes are given only for firm matches. Rows may omit the clone size; those that give it use once, few, many or a size class.

CDR3 length	clone size	D gene	V gene	J gene	CDR3 DNA	CDR3 protein
15	NA	TRBD1	TRBV19	TRBJ1-1	TGTGCCAGTACCGTCCTGGACAGGACTGGGGCTGAAGCTTTCTTT	CASTVLDRTGAEAFF
16	NA	TRBD2	TRBV7-9	TRBJ2-1	TGTGCCAGCAGCAGGACTAGCGGGATCAGAGTGGCTGAGCAGTTCTTC	CASSRTSGIRVAEQFF
15	NA	TRBD1	TRBV6-5	TRBJ2-5	TGTGCCAGCAGTTATACAGGGGCCAGAGGAGAGACCCAGTACTTC	CASSYTGARGETQYF
19	NA	NA	TRBV10-1	TRBJ2-7	TGCGCCAGCGCACTTTTGGTCCAGGGGTCGGAGACCGAGGTCTACGAGCAGTACTTC	CASALLVQGSETEVYEQYF
14	NA	NA	TRBV11-2	TRBJ1-4	TGTGCCAGCAGCTGGGGAACAACTAATGAAAAACTGTTTTTT	CASSWGTTNEKLFF
14	NA	NA	TRBV19	TRBJ2-5	TGTGCCAGTAGTATACTTGGTCAACAAGAGACCCAGTACTTC	CASSILGQQETQYF
15	once	NA	TRBV9	TRBJ2-3	TGTGCCAGCAGCGTAGGGGCTGGGTTAGGGAACACGCAGTATTTT	CASSVGAGLGNTQYF
18	NA	TRBD2	TRBV29-1	TRBJ2-1	TGCAGCGTTGAAGGGGCCGTCTCCCCAAGCGGGGGCAGGAATGAGCAGTTCTTC	CSVEGAVSPSGGRNEQFF
16	NA	NA	TRBV27	TRBJ1-6	TGTGCCAGCAGTTTATCGGGGTTAAGCTATAATTCACCCCTCCACTTT	CASSLSGLSYNSPLHF
13	NA	NA	TRBV4-1	TRBJ2-1	TGCGCCAGCAGCCAATCAGGGGTTAATGAGCAGTTCTTC	CASSQSGVNEQFF
14	NA	NA	TRBV9	TRBJ1-2	TGTGCCAGCAGCGTAGGGGAGGCTAACTATGGCTACACCTTC	CASSVGEANYGYTF
17	NA	NA	TRBV7-8	TRBJ1-6	TGTGCCAGCAGCTTATATTCCGGGGTTAGTCCAAATTCACCCCTCCACTTT	CASSLYSGVSPNSPLHF
13	NA	NA	TRBV12-3/TRBV12-4	TRBJ2-3	TGTGCCAGCAGCCTATTAGTCACAGATACGCAGTATTTT	CASSLLVTDTQYF
14	NA	NA	TRBV7-9	TRBJ1-2	TGTGCCAGCAGCTTAGTTGAGACCGTGAGAGGCTACACCTTC	CASSLVETVRGYTF
16	NA	NA	TRBV3-1/TRBV3-2	TRBJ2-1	TGTGCCAGCAGCCAAGATGTGGTACTGGCCAGAAATGAGCAGTTCTTC	CASSQDVVLARNEQFF
14	NA	NA	TRBV10-3	TRBJ1-2	TGTGCCATCAGTGAGTTTGTGGGGGCGGATGGCTACACCTTC	CAISEFVGADGYTF
15	NA	TRBD1	TRBV6-5	TRBJ1-3	TGTGCCAGCTGTAGAACAGGGGGAGGTGGAAACACCATATATTTT	CASCRTGGGGNTIYF